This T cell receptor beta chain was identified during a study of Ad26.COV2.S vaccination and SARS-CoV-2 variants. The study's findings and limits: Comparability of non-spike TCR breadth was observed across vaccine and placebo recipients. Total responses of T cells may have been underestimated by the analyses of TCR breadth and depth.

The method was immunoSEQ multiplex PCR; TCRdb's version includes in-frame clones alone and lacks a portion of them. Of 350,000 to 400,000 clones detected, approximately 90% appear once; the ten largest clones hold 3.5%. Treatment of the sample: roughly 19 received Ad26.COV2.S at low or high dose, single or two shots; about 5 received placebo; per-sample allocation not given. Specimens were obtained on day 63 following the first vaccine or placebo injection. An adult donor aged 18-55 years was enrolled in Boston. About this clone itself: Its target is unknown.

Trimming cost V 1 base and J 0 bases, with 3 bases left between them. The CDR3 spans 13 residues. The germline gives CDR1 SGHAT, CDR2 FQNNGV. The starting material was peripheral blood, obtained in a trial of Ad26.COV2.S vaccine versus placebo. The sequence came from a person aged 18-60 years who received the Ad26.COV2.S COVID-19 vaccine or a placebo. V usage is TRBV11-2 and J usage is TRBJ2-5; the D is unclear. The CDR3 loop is CASSLGNQETQYF. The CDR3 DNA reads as TGTGCCAGCAGCTTAGGCAACCAAGAGACCCAGTACTTC.